One sample yielded the 26 T cell receptor beta chains listed below, sequenced in a study of cytomegalovirus exposure and HLA in healthy donors. Primers: 60 Vbeta forward and 13 Jbeta reverse. Profiled with immunoSEQ multiplex PCR; TCRdb holds only in-frame clones, not every one. This table has 150,000 to 250,000 clones, 65% to 85% appearing once. The sequencing sample was made of PBMCs. These receptors were taken from a boy between 2 and 10 years old in good health and CMV-seronegative.

J is TRBJ1-1 and V is TRBV7-2; D is perhaps TRBD1 (6 bases). Trimming shortened V by 2 bases and J by 5 bases, and 9 bases separated the two germline ends. The CDR3 runs 13 residues. Germline CDR1 is SGHTA and CDR2 is FQGNSA. The DNA for the CDR3 is TGTGCCAGCAGCTTACAGGGGAAGACTGAAGCTTTCTTT. It yields the protein CASSLQGKTEAFF.

CDR3 sequence (DNA): TGTGCCAGCAGCTTAGTGGGGGGTCTGAAAAATCAGCCCCAGCATTTT. This sequence encodes CASSLVGGLKNQPQHF. V is TRBV7-2 and J is TRBJ1-5; a weak D match, TRBD1 (5 bases). CDR1 and CDR2 (germline): SGHTA, FQGNSA. This CDR3 spans 16 amino acids. The V end lost 1 base, the J end lost 4 bases, and 14 bases lay between the germline ends.

The chain uses TRBV4-1 and TRBJ2-5, with a weak D call TRBD1 (5 bases). The J call may be faulty, since TRBJ2-7 better matches the DNA end. CDR1 is MGHRA, CDR2 YSYEKL, per germline. The CDR3 covers 15 residues. CDR3 in DNA: TGCGCCAGCAGCCCACGCCGGCAGGGTGCCTACGAGCAGTACTTC. Amino acid sequence: CASSPRRQGAYEQYF.

The chain recombines TRBV15 with TRBJ1-3; no definite D call. Germline values: CDR1 LNHNV, CDR2 YYDKDF (reference sequence). Trimming left V 3 bases short and J 0 bases short, with 9 bases between. The CDR3 extends over 15 amino acids. The chain's CDR3 is CATSRGASSGNTIYF. CDR3 in DNA: TGTGCCACCAGCAGGGGAGCTAGCTCTGGAAACACCATATATTTT.

There are a few counts of this clone. The chain links TRBV7-2 to TRBJ1-2; 10 bases fit TRBD1. CDR3 length: 15 amino acids. CDR1 and CDR2 from the germline V gene are SGHTA and FQGNSA. After removal of 4 bases from V and 7 bases from J, the junction contained 9 bases not matched to a gene. The CDR3 is CASSWTGQGIGGYTF. The CDR3 DNA reads as TGTGCCAGCAGCTGGACGGGACAGGGGATAGGTGGCTACACCTTC.

The J gene is TRBJ2-5, the V gene TRBV27; TRBD1 matches at 7 bases. This CDR3 region has 13 residues. The V and J ends lost 5 bases and 5 bases, in that order; junction bases with no gene match: 5. The V gene's germline CDR1 is MNHEY and CDR2 SMNVEV (reference sequence). The CDR3 DNA sequence: TGTGCCAGCAGTCAAAAACAGGGGGAGACCCAGTACTTC. This sequence encodes CASSQKQGETQYF.

The chain has TRBV7-2 and TRBJ1-2, with D possibly TRBD1 on 6 matching bases. Trimming left V 5 bases short and J 7 bases short, with 14 bases between. This CDR3 has 13 amino acids. Looked up from germline, CDR1 is SGHTA and CDR2 is FQGNSA. CDR3 nucleotide sequence: TGTGCCAGCAGCCCGCAAGGGGGAAGTGGCTACACCTTC. Amino acids: CASSPQGGSGYTF.

The rearrangement uses TRBV7-2 and TRBJ2-1; 8 bases are a match to TRBD1. Unmatched junction bases numbered 13, after V lost 10 bases and J lost 8 bases. CDR3 length: 14 amino acids. Germline CDR1 SGHTA, CDR2 FQGNSA. CDR3 amino acids: CATQRPDRDDEQFF. As DNA, the CDR3 is TGTGCCACCCAACGCCCGGACAGGGACGATGAGCAGTTCTTC.

The CDR3 coding sequence is TGTGCCAGCAGCGTAGACAGGGGGCTAGAGACCCAGTACTTC. Its translation: CASSVDRGLETQYF. V gene TRBV9 combines with J gene TRBJ2-5; TRBD1 aligns across 9 bases. The CDR3 totals 14 residues. Germline trimming cut 0 bases from V and 4 bases from J; bases unmatched to any gene: 1. CDR1 is SGDLS and CDR2 is YYNGEE in the germline V gene.

The chain links TRBV5-4 to TRBJ1-2; no definite D call. The length of the CDR3 is 13 residues. The V and J ends lost 2 bases and 2 bases respectively, with 7 bases between them. CDR1 and CDR2 (germline): SGHNT, YYREEE (reference sequence). The CDR3, as DNA: TGTGCCAGCAGCTTTTCCGGGAACTATGGCTACACCTTC. Translated, it gives CASSFSGNYGYTF. Drawing the rest from reference TRBV5-4 and TRBJ1-2, the complete variable domain is ETGVTQSPTHLIKTRGQQVTLRCSSQSGHNTVSWYQQALGQGPQFIFQYYREEENGRGNFPPRFSGLQFPNYSSELNVNALELDDSALYLCASSFSGNYGYTFGSGTRLTVV.

This clone was detected once. This chain links TRBV18 with TRBJ1-3; D remains ambiguous. Germline V gene lookup returns CDR1 KGHSH and CDR2 LQKENI. The V gene lost 3 bases and the J gene lost 6 bases, with 12 bases spanning the gap. The CDR3 has 14 amino acids. This chain's CDR3 is CASSPPRGENTIYF. In DNA form, the CDR3 reads TGTGCCAGCTCACCCCCCCGGGGTGAAAACACCATATATTTT.

This clone was seen a single time. The chain recombines TRBV5-5 with TRBJ2-7; 9 bases match TRBD1. The CDR3 has 17 residues. J lost 3 bases, V lost 2 bases, and 12 bases had no gene match. Germline V CDR1 and CDR2: SGHKS, YYEKEE (reference sequence). DNA of the CDR3: TGTGCCAGCAGCTTTAGTGTGAGTATGGGACAGGGCTACGAGCAGTACTTC. Translating gives CASSFSVSMGQGYEQYF.

A remark on this clone: Germline and junction disagree at one end, which may indicate a read error. V usage is TRBV7-9 and J usage is TRBJ1-4; 11 nucleotides align to TRBD1. Per germline, CDR1 SEHNR and CDR2 FQNEAQ (reference sequence). The CDR3 extends over 18 amino acids. The CDR3 protein is CSSSPKYGQGANNEKLFF. The CDR3 DNA is TGTTCCAGCAGCCCAAAATATGGACAGGGGGCGAATAATGAAAAACTGTTTTTT.

The chain employs TRBV7-9 and TRBJ1-2; 11 bases agree with TRBD1. The V and J ends lost 4 bases and 2 bases, in that order; junction bases with no gene match: 3. Germline lookup yields CDR1 SEHNR and CDR2 FQNEAQ (reference sequence). This CDR3 contains 15 residues. The CDR3 sequence: CASSYGTGGNYGYTF. The DNA of the CDR3 is TGTGCCAGCAGCTATGGGACAGGGGGGAACTATGGCTACACCTTC.

The genes are TRBV27 and TRBJ1-2; the D is unclear. Germline V CDR1 and CDR2: MNHEY, SMNVEV (reference sequence). Trimming took off 4 bases at V and 4 bases at J, with 10 bases between the two ends. The CDR3 is 13 amino acids. The DNA for the CDR3 is TGTGCCAGCAGTTATGTGACACCCTATGGCTACACCTTC. Residues: CASSYVTPYGYTF.

The chain has TRBV30 and TRBJ2-7, with TRBD1 as a possible D gene (5 bases). Germline loops: CDR1 GTSNPN, CDR2 SVGIG (reference sequence). The CDR3 loop spans 11 amino acids. Trimming shortened V by 3 bases and J by 4 bases, and 7 bases separated the two germline ends. The CDR3 DNA reads TGTGCCTGGAGCCAGGGTTACGAGCAGTACTTC. It yields the protein CAWSQGYEQYF.

The J gene is TRBJ1-2, the V gene TRBV18, with a possible D match to TRBD1 (6 bases). Germline V gene sequence: CDR1 KGHSH, CDR2 LQKENI. The CDR3 loop spans 13 amino acids. V lost 3 bases and J lost 1, with 6 bases in between. The CDR3 bases are TGTGCCAGCTCACCGGACAGTAACTATGGCTACACCTTC. It is translated as CASSPDSNYGYTF.

This clone was seen only a few times. The chain links TRBV19 to TRBJ1-4, with 8 bases identical to TRBD1. This CDR3 comprises 12 residues. J gave up 11 bases and V 6 bases, and 5 bases lay outside the gene matches. Germline V gives CDR1 LNHDA, CDR2 SQIVND (reference sequence). The CDR3 is CASSNRQGKLFF. CDR3 nucleotides: TGTGCCAGTAGCAACAGACAGGGGAAACTGTTTTTT. The variable domain in full, with the rest retrieved from reference TRBV19 and TRBJ1-4, is DGGITQSPKYLFRKEGQNVTLSCEQNLNHDAMYWYRQDPGQGLRLIYYSQIVNDFQKGDIAEGYSVSREKKESFPLTVTSAQKNPTAFYLCASSNRQGKLFFGSGTQLSVL.

The chain joins TRBV2 to TRBJ2-5; possible D gene TRBD2, 5 bases. The J call is uncertain, as TRBJ2-7 better fits the DNA end. CDR3 size: 13 residues. Germline V gene lookup returns CDR1 SNHLY and CDR2 FYNNEI. CDR3 residues: CASISGLSYEQYF. The CDR3 DNA reads TGTGCCAGCATCAGCGGCCTCTCCTACGAGCAGTACTTC.

The V and J genes are TRBV4-2 and TRBJ2-7, with TRBD1 identical over 8 bases. Germline V gene lookup returns CDR1 LGHNA and CDR2 YNFKEQ. V dropped 2 bases and J dropped 4; count of bases not matched to a gene: 4. The CDR3 totals 14 residues. The CDR3 region is CASSQSRDRYEQYF. In DNA form, the CDR3 reads TGTGCCAGCAGCCAAAGTAGGGACAGGTACGAGCAGTACTTC.

The chain recombines TRBV5-6 with TRBJ2-3; D might be TRBD1 (6 bases). Germline V CDR1 and CDR2: SGHDT, YYEEEE. CDR3 length equals 16 residues. Trimming removed 0 bases from V and 0 bases from J, with 11 bases in between. The CDR3 coding sequence is TGTGCCAGCAGCTTGGTGGGGGCAGGTAGCACAGATACGCAGTATTTT. This gives the protein CASSLVGAGSTDTQYF. The entire variable domain, with the rest obtained from reference TRBV5-6 and TRBJ2-3, is as follows: DAGVTQSPTHLIKTRGQQVTLRCSPKSGHDTVSWYQQALGQGPQFIFQYYEEEERQRGNFPDRFSGHQFPNYSSELNVNALLLGDSALYLCASSLVGAGSTDTQYFGPGTRLTVL.

The rearrangement uses TRBV19 and TRBJ2-3, with TRBD2 identical over 7 bases. Trimming took 7 bases from V and 0 from J; bases not matched to a gene: 1. The length of the CDR3 is 13 residues. Germline V gene sequence: CDR1 LNHDA, CDR2 SQIVND (reference sequence). CDR3 DNA: TGTGCCAGTAAAGCGGGAAGCACAGATACGCAGTATTTT. It specifies CASKAGSTDTQYF.

The chain joins TRBV18 to TRBJ1-2, with 7 bases that match TRBD1. J gave up 7 bases and V 5 bases, and 10 bases lay outside the gene matches. This CDR3 spans 14 amino acids. Germline lookup yields CDR1 KGHSH and CDR2 LQKENI. The CDR3 bases are TGTGCCAGCTCAGCCGGGACAGAGCCCTTTGGCTACACCTTC. This codes for CASSAGTEPFGYTF.

This chain connects TRBV19 to TRBJ1-2; D remains unclear. Germline values: CDR1 LNHDA, CDR2 SQIVND (reference sequence). CDR3 length: 14 residues. Trimming removed 1 base from V and 2 bases from J, with 8 bases in between. CDR3 coding DNA: TGTGCCAGTAGTATAGGGTTGCGGAACTATGGCTACACCTTC. This translates into CASSIGLRNYGYTF.

J is TRBJ1-1 and V is TRBV6-5; no definite D call. CDR1 is MNHEY, CDR2 SVGAGI, per germline. CDR3 length equals 13 residues. Trimming cost V 2 bases and J 4 bases, with 8 bases left between them. The CDR3 sequence is CASSYSPFTEAFF. CDR3 nucleotides: TGTGCCAGCAGTTACAGCCCTTTCACTGAAGCTTTCTTT.

This clone was seen only once. The rearrangement links TRBV18 to TRBJ2-1, with 8 bases that match TRBD2. V lost 3 bases to trimming and J lost 4 bases; unmatched junction nucleotides: 8. Germline V gene lookup returns CDR1 KGHSH and CDR2 LQKENI. The length of the CDR3 is 16 residues. The CDR3, as DNA: TGTGCCAGCTCACCGATTAGCGGGGTTTTGTACAATGAGCAGTTCTTC. Amino acid sequence: CASSPISGVLYNEQFF.